Listed here is a single TCR beta chain. No antigen is known for it. The sample comes from a study of T cell responses to AZD1222 COVID-19 vaccine. Findings and caveats of the study: Every sample of the repertoires postdated the peak T cell response. Along spike, vaccine-associated CD4 TCRs were found throughout, with dominance at 160-218 and 743-854. Baseline seropositivity characterized only six AZD1222 recipients.

Using immunoSEQ multiplex PCR, the repertoire was profiled, and TCRdb retains in-frame clones only, with some absent. The sample has 75,000 to 95,000 clones; 80% to 90% are singletons. The receptor was isolated from an adult in good health. Source: peripheral blood, taken on day 0 of AZD1222 vaccination.

In DNA, the CDR3 is TGTGCCAGCAGCCCGGCGGGTTTGGCGGGGGGGCAGTATGAGCAGTTCTTC. This encodes CASSPAGLAGGQYEQFF. The genes are TRBV7-3 and TRBJ2-1, with 9 bases matching TRBD2. The V gene's germline CDR1 is SGHTA and CDR2 FQGTGA. The CDR3 extends over 17 amino acids. The ends lost 5 bases at V and 8 bases at J; junction bases unmatched: 16.